The TCR beta chain under discussion was sequenced for a study of T-cell memory formation after mild COVID-19. Germline lookup yields CDR1 MNHEY and CDR2 SVGAGI. The CDR3 covers 14 residues. V gave up 6 bases and J gave up 13 bases; unmatched junction bases: 9. TCRdb passed the 5' RACE reads through MiXCR, listing each CDR3 protein once. This sample has about 240,000 distinct CDR3 sequences, with roughly 9.4% found just once. This clonotype has just a few counts. The rearrangement links TRBV6-5 to TRBJ1-6, with 10 bases lining up with TRBD1. Sequencing was performed on PBMCs or a T cell subset sorted from them (not recorded which). The TCR originated in a man aged 18 to 35 who had mild COVID-19 (a few samples of this study predate the infection). Cell type and time point are not known. Written as DNA, the CDR3 is TGTGCCAGCAGCCGGGGACAGGGGAACACTCCCCTCCACTTT. It yields the protein CASSRGQGNTPLHF.